Listed below are T cell receptor beta chains from one sample, sequenced in a study of blood T cell repertoires in COVID-19. The data were produced by immunoSEQ multiplex PCR, yet TCRdb's version contains in-frame clones alone and is incomplete. The sample consists of 250,000 to 300,000 clones, around four fifths of them appearing once. Sequencing was performed on peripheral blood. The receptors were gathered from a man aged 55 to 70 who had recovered from COVID-19. CDR3s include the opening cysteine and the closing phenylalanine or tryptophan. A D gene is named only where the DNA matches it firmly. Some rows have no size entry. The others give once, few or many, or a class for an expanded clone.

D gene	clone size	V gene	J gene	CDR3 DNA	CDR3 protein
TRBD1	few	TRBV6-4	TRBJ2-1	TGTGCCAGCAGCCGACAGGGTATCTCCCAGCATGAGCAGTTCTTC	CASSRQGISQHEQFF
TRBD1	-	TRBV14	TRBJ1-6	TGTGCCAGCAGCCTCAATCAGGGGGACACATATAATTCACCCCTCCACTTT	CASSLNQGDTYNSPLHF
TRBD1	-	TRBV19	TRBJ2-3	TGTGCCAGTAGTACAGGGGGCGTTATTGTAGATACGCAGTATTTT	CASSTGGVIVDTQYF
TRBD1	-	TRBV19	TRBJ2-7	TGTGCCAGTAGTATGTTGGGACAGGGCAACTACGAGCAGTACTTC	CASSMLGQGNYEQYF
TRBD1	-	TRBV28	TRBJ1-2	TGTGCCAGCAGTTCTCCGCTCGGGGACAGGACGGGTCACGGCTACACCTTC	CASSSPLGDRTGHGYTF
-	-	TRBV6-5	TRBJ2-5	TGTGCCAGCAGCACAGGGCTTCGAGAGACCCAGTACTTC	CASSTGLRETQYF
TRBD2	once	TRBV5-1	TRBJ2-5	TGCGCCAGCAGCCCCGGGGGGGGTAGCGGACAACAAGAGACCCAGTACTTC	CASSPGGGSGQQETQYF
-	-	TRBV2	TRBJ2-7	TGTGCCAGCAGCGACTACGGGGCGGGAAGGTACGAGCAGTACTTC	CASSDYGAGRYEQYF
-	few	TRBV5-1	TRBJ2-1	TGCGCCAGCAGCCCGGGCGACAGAAATGAGCAGTTCTTC	CASSPGDRNEQFF
-	once	TRBV27	TRBJ2-7	TGTGCCAGCAGTTTTGGTGCCAGGGAAGACGAGCAGTACTTC	CASSFGAREDEQYF
-	once	TRBV6-5	TRBJ1-5	TGTGCCAGCAGTATAGAGTATAGCAATCAGCCCCAGCATTTT	CASSIEYSNQPQHF
TRBD2	-	TRBV2	TRBJ2-3	TGTGCCAGCAGGGTCCTTAGCGGGGATACGCAGTATTTT	CASRVLSGDTQYF
-	few	TRBV6-5	TRBJ1-6	TGTGCCAGCAGTTCCCTAATGGGGGCTTCACCCCTCCACTTT	CASSSLMGASPLHF